This passage covers 32 T cell receptor beta chains from one sample sequenced in a study of blood T cell repertoires in COVID-19. TCRdb's table, derived via immunoSEQ multiplex PCR, lists solely in-frame clones and lacks some. The table has under 12,000 clones, 88% seen once; the top ten hold approximately 5%. Sequenced sample: peripheral blood. These receptor sequences come from a human donor in a cohort sampled during active COVID-19.

The V and J genes are TRBV10-3 and TRBJ2-7, with 9 bases lining up with TRBD1. This CDR3 region has 14 residues. Germline V gives CDR1 ENHRY, CDR2 SYGVKD. Losses at the gene ends were 4 bases for V and 3 bases for J; bases not matched to a gene: 4. The CDR3 sequence is CAISGGQGFYEQYF. DNA of the CDR3: TGTGCCATCAGTGGGGGACAGGGTTTCTACGAGCAGTACTTC.

The table lists this clone with a few counts. The CDR3 spells CASSQDSAVDNYGYTF. Written as DNA, the CDR3 is TGCGCCAGCAGCCAAGATTCGGCGGTAGATAACTATGGCTACACCTTC. This sequence joins TRBV4-1 and TRBJ1-2, with no clear D. The CDR3 extends over 16 amino acids. V lost 0 bases to trimming and J lost 1 base, with 12 bases between them. CDR1 and CDR2 from the germline V gene are MGHRA and YSYEKL.

The chain recombines TRBV7-9 with TRBJ1-2, with D perhaps TRBD1 (5 bases). Germline V gene sequence: CDR1 SEHNR, CDR2 FQNEAQ (reference sequence). Trimming left V 1 base short and J 0 bases short, with 9 bases between. The CDR3 sequence is 15 residues long. The chain's CDR3 is CASSLGQGPNYGYTF. Written as DNA, the CDR3 is TGTGCCAGCAGCTTAGGGCAGGGTCCTAACTATGGCTACACCTTC.

As DNA, the CDR3 is TGCGCCAGCAGCCAAGTATCGACTGGGGATACGCAGTATTTT. This encodes CASSQVSTGDTQYF. The gene calls are TRBV4-3 and TRBJ2-3, with no clear D. The CDR3 is made up of 14 amino acids. V was cut by 1 base and J by 6 bases, with 11 bases left in between. Germline CDR1 reads LGHNA; CDR2 reads YSLEER.

The chain is built from TRBV6-4 and TRBJ2-3; D is undetermined. Per the germline V gene, CDR1 is MRHNA and CDR2 is SNTAGT. V lost 0 bases and J lost 1, with 8 bases in between. This CDR3 is built from 15 residues. The CDR3 loop is CASSDSPSGTDTQYF. The CDR3 coding sequence is TGTGCCAGCAGTGACTCGCCCAGCGGCACAGATACGCAGTATTTT.

The chain joins TRBV11-3 to TRBJ2-1, with D maybe TRBD2 (6 bases). CDR1 is SGHNT, CDR2 YENEEA, per germline. Trimming removed 5 bases from V and 0 bases from J, with 14 bases in between. This CDR3 is 16 amino acids long. The CDR3 sequence: CASSQVVSGSYNEQFF. The CDR3 coding sequence is TGTGCCAGCAGCCAGGTCGTTAGCGGCTCCTACAATGAGCAGTTCTTC.

The rearrangement links TRBV5-4 to TRBJ2-7, with 9 bases fitting TRBD2. The junction had 5 bases not matched to a gene; V was cut back by 0 bases and J by 4 bases. Germline CDR1 SGHNT, CDR2 YYREEE (reference sequence). The CDR3 contains 15 residues. DNA for the CDR3: TGTGCCAGCAGCTTGGTTCTAGCGGGGAAATACGAGCAGTACTTC. Protein product: CASSLVLAGKYEQYF.

The chain recombines TRBV7-8 with TRBJ1-1; tentatively, D is TRBD1 (6 bases). Trimming stripped 5 bases from V and 1 base from J, with 17 bases between. This CDR3 has 16 amino acids. Germline CDR1 SGHVS, CDR2 FQNEAQ. The CDR3 nucleotides are TGTGCCAGCAGCCCGCAGATAGGACAGCGGAACACTGAAGCTTTCTTT. Protein product: CASSPQIGQRNTEAFF. Full variable domain (remainder filled in from reference TRBV7-8 and TRBJ1-1): GAGVSQSPRYKVAKRGQDVALRCDPISGHVSLFWYQQALGQGPEFLTYFQNEAQLDKSGLPSDRFFAERPEGSVSTLKIQRTQQEDSAVYLCASSPQIGQRNTEAFFGQGTRLTVV.

This CDR3 is CASSLVLAGGGTDTQYF. As DNA, the CDR3 is TGCGCCAGCAGCTTGGTACTAGCGGGAGGTGGCACAGATACGCAGTATTTT. The genes are TRBV5-1 and TRBJ2-3, with TRBD2 identical over 12 bases. Germline values: CDR1 SGHRS, CDR2 YFSETQ. CDR3 length: 17 amino acids. Germline trimming cut 0 bases from V and 1 base from J; bases unmatched to any gene: 3.

The CDR3 protein is CASSNSGLLQETQYF. CDR3 sequence (DNA): TGTGCCAGCAGCAATAGCGGGCTACTCCAAGAGACCCAGTACTTC. The V and J genes are TRBV7-3 and TRBJ2-5; 7 bases line up with TRBD2. In germline, CDR1 is SGHTA, CDR2 FQGTGA. The CDR3 extends over 15 amino acids. The V and J ends lost 5 bases and 1 base, in that order; junction bases with no gene match: 7.

This chain links TRBV5-6 with TRBJ2-7; a weak D match, TRBD2 (5 bases). There are 16 residues in the CDR3. Per the germline V gene, CDR1 is SGHDT and CDR2 is YYEEEE. The V and J ends lost 4 bases and 6 bases respectively, with 23 bases between them. The DNA for the CDR3 is TGTGCCAGCAGCCAAGCGGACTTCTCCTCCTCTAGCGAGCAGTACTTC. It specifies CASSQADFSSSSEQYF.

V gene TRBV9 combines with J gene TRBJ2-5, with TRBD1 identical over 8 bases. The ends lost 1 base at V and 3 bases at J; junction bases unmatched: 2. CDR1 and CDR2 from the germline V gene are SGDLS and YYNGEE. CDR3 length: 14 residues. CDR3 in amino acids: CASSVSGGEETQYF. As DNA, the CDR3 is TGTGCCAGCAGCGTATCAGGGGGCGAAGAGACCCAGTACTTC.

J is TRBJ2-3 and V is TRBV5-4; D perhaps matches TRBD2 (6 bases). CDR1 is SGHNT, CDR2 YYREEE, per germline (reference sequence). V was pared by 4 bases and J by 5 bases, with 8 bases between. CDR3 length: 12 residues. The CDR3 here is CASSPGEDTQYF. The CDR3 region has the DNA TGTGCCAGCAGCCCGGGAGAAGATACGCAGTATTTT.

This clone has a single count. V and J are TRBV7-3 and TRBJ2-3; perhaps TRBD2 as D (6 bases). The germline CDR1 and CDR2 sequences are SGHTA and FQGTGA. V lost 2 bases and J lost 2, with 11 bases in between. This CDR3 has 15 amino acids. The CDR3 nucleotides are TGTGCCAGCAGCTTAGGGTCGGGAGTCACAGATACGCAGTATTTT. The encoded protein is CASSLGSGVTDTQYF. The variable domain in full, completed from reference TRBV7-3 and TRBJ2-3, reads GAGVSQTPSNKVTEKGKYVELRCDPISGHTALYWYRQSLGQGPEFLIYFQGTGAADDSGLPNDRFFAVRPEGSVSTLKIQRTERGDSAVYLCASSLGSGVTDTQYFGPGTRLTVL.

The V and J genes are TRBV3-1 (or the pseudogene TRBV3-2) and TRBJ1-5, with no clear D. CDR1 is LGHDT, CDR2 YNNKEL, per germline (reference sequence). The CDR3 is 12 amino acids. Trimming stripped 4 bases from V and 6 bases from J, with 7 bases between. DNA of the CDR3: TGTGCCAGCAGCCTGAGCTCTCAGCCCCAGCATTTT. It is translated as CASSLSSQPQHF.

This clone has a single count. The chain combines TRBV3-1 (or the pseudogene TRBV3-2) with TRBJ1-5, with 7 bases that match TRBD1. V trimming: 4 bases; J trimming: 9 bases; junction bases outside the gene matches: 6. The germline V gene encodes CDR1 LGHDT and CDR2 YNNKEL (reference sequence). The CDR3 contains 13 residues. The CDR3 nucleotides are TGTGCCAGCAGCCCCCTAGGGGGCCTGCCCCAGCATTTT. Protein product: CASSPLGGLPQHF.

This chain uses TRBV29-1 with TRBJ2-7; D gene uncertain. V lost 6 bases to trimming and J lost 7 bases, with 13 bases between them. The CDR3 has 11 amino acids. Per the germline V gene, CDR1 is SQVTM and CDR2 is ANQGSEA. The CDR3 bases are TGCAGCGTCCGGGTGAGTGGTGAGCAGTACTTC. This encodes CSVRVSGEQYF.

The chain joins TRBV3-1 (or the pseudogene TRBV3-2) to TRBJ1-1; D is possibly TRBD1 (5 bases). CDR1 and CDR2 from the germline V gene are LGHDT and YNNKEL (reference sequence). The CDR3 consists of 17 residues. V dropped 2 bases and J dropped 4 bases, with 20 bases sitting between them. The CDR3 spells CASSQSLGATKSTEAFF. CDR3 DNA sequence: TGTGCCAGCAGCCAAAGTCTTGGGGCAACCAAGAGCACTGAAGCTTTCTTT.

V usage is TRBV4-1 and J usage is TRBJ2-2; 9 bases match TRBD2. This CDR3 has 18 residues. Germline V CDR1 and CDR2: MGHRA, YSYEKL. Unmatched junction bases numbered 12, after V lost 1 base and J lost 6 bases. The CDR3: CASSQVRLGLAGPGELFF. The CDR3, as DNA: TGCGCCAGCAGCCAAGTTCGTTTAGGGCTAGCGGGACCCGGGGAGCTGTTTTTT.

V is TRBV7-2 and J is TRBJ2-7; 10 bases are shared with TRBD2. The CDR3 runs to 15 residues. CDR1 and CDR2 from the germline V gene are SGHTA and FQGNSA. V was pared by 1 base and J by 2 bases, with 2 bases of the junction left unmatched. CDR3 DNA: TGTGCCAGCAGCTTAGTTACTAGCGGGGCCTACGAGCAGTACTTC. This gives the protein CASSLVTSGAYEQYF.

In the case of this clone: Other DNA variants within this sample encode the same CDR3. The V and J genes are TRBV27 and TRBJ1-4, with a tentative D call TRBD1 (5 bases). Germline V gene lookup returns CDR1 MNHEY and CDR2 SMNVEV (reference sequence). There are 13 residues in the CDR3. Trimming left V 3 bases short and J 7 bases short, with 9 bases between. The CDR3 nucleotides are TGTGCCAGCAGTTTTTCAGGGTTTGAAAAACTGTTTTTT. Protein sequence: CASSFSGFEKLFF.

The V and J genes are TRBV5-3 and TRBJ1-1; 9 nucleotides agree with TRBD1. TRBV5-3 belongs to the ORF category, with a function that is uncertain. The trim removed 0 bases at V and 0 bases at J, leaving 9 bases unmatched. This CDR3 is 18 amino acids long. CDR3 amino acids: CARSLAGTGPIMNTEAFF. The CDR3 DNA follows: TGTGCCAGAAGCTTGGCGGGGACAGGGCCCATCATGAACACTGAAGCTTTCTTT.

The chain combines TRBV4-1 with TRBJ1-5; possible D gene TRBD1, 6 bases. Looked up from germline, CDR1 is MGHRA and CDR2 is YSYEKL. The length of the CDR3 is 15 residues. The germline V and J ends were trimmed by 1 base and 3 bases, with 10 bases remaining between them. CDR3 protein: CASSQGTVTNQPQHF. The CDR3 DNA follows: TGCGCCAGCAGCCAAGGGACAGTGACCAATCAGCCCCAGCATTTT.

The V and J genes are TRBV29-1 and TRBJ2-7, with a weak D call TRBD2 (6 bases). The CDR3 is 12 residues long. The germline V gene encodes CDR1 SQVTM and CDR2 ANQGSEA. V was shortened by 7 bases and J by 7 bases, with 17 bases between the two germline ends. This CDR3 is CSGTTPGSEQYF. CDR3 coding DNA: TGCAGCGGGACTACCCCCGGTAGTGAGCAGTACTTC.

The V and J genes are TRBV20-1 and TRBJ2-5; the match to TRBD2 covers 7 bases. Trimming removed 3 bases from V and 1 base from J; junction bases left unmatched: 2. The germline V gene has CDR1 DFQATT and CDR2 SNEGSKA (reference sequence). This CDR3 comprises 13 residues. The CDR3 protein is CSASASGQETQYF. CDR3 coding DNA: TGCAGTGCTAGTGCTAGCGGCCAAGAGACCCAGTACTTC.

The chain links TRBV19 to TRBJ2-1; D perhaps matches TRBD1 (6 bases). CDR3 length: 18 amino acids. The germline gives CDR1 LNHDA, CDR2 SQIVND (reference sequence). The V and J ends lost 4 bases and 3 bases respectively, with 22 bases between them. The CDR3 nucleotides are TGTGCCAGTAGTACCGGGGCCTTAACAGGGCCCCTCTACAATGAGCAGTTCTTC. Its protein is CASSTGALTGPLYNEQFF.

The V and J genes are TRBV7-8 and TRBJ2-1; maybe TRBD1 (6 bases). Germline CDR1 and CDR2: SGHVS and FQNEAQ. The CDR3 is made up of 12 amino acids. V gave up 7 bases and J gave up 8 bases, with 12 bases separating them. CDR3 bases: TGTGCCAGCAACCGAGAGGGGGATGAGCAGTTCTTC. This encodes CASNREGDEQFF.

J is TRBJ2-2 and V is TRBV29-1; tentatively, D is TRBD1 (5 bases). Trimming left V 4 bases short and J 6 bases short, with 9 bases between. The CDR3 is made up of 12 amino acids. The germline CDR1 and CDR2 sequences are SQVTM and ANQGSEA. The CDR3 coding sequence is TGCAGCGTTGTATGGGGCTCCGGGGAGCTGTTTTTT. Protein product: CSVVWGSGELFF.

The rearrangement joins TRBV21-1 to TRBJ2-3; TRBD2 reflects the table's D call only, with no check against the DNA. TRBV21-1 is a pseudogene. There are 17 residues in the CDR3. CDR3 amino acids: CASSGTYPQRREDTQYF. Written as DNA, the CDR3 is TGTGCCAGCAGCGGGACCTACCCACAGAGGAGGGAAGATACGCAGTATTTT.

The chain has TRBV5-1 and TRBJ1-3; 7 bases fit TRBD1. Germline V gene lookup returns CDR1 SGHRS and CDR2 YFSETQ. The CDR3 is 16 residues long. After removal of 4 bases from V and 2 bases from J, the junction contained 9 bases not matched to a gene. The DNA of the CDR3 is TGCGCCAGCAGCCGTCTATCGGGACAGACTGGAAACACCATATATTTT. Protein product: CASSRLSGQTGNTIYF.

This clone turned up a few times. This sequence joins TRBV5-4 and TRBJ2-5; tentative D call: TRBD1 (6 bases). The CDR3 contains 15 residues. Germline values: CDR1 SGHNT, CDR2 YYREEE (reference sequence). V lost 0 bases, J lost 1 base, and 10 bases lay in between. CDR3 in amino acids: CASSLDPDSQETQYF. CDR3 nucleotides: TGTGCCAGCAGCTTGGATCCGGACAGCCAAGAGACCCAGTACTTC.

The V call is TRBV18, the J call TRBJ2-7; possibly TRBD1 for D (6 bases). The germline gives CDR1 KGHSH, CDR2 LQKENI. CDR3 size: 12 residues. V lost 5 bases and J 3 bases, leaving 8 bases between the germline ends. The CDR3, as DNA: TGTGCCAGCTCAGAGACAGGCTACGAGCAGTACTTC. Protein: CASSETGYEQYF. Combining the CDR3 with reference TRBV18 and TRBJ2-7 gives the whole variable domain NAGVMQNPRHLVRRRGQEARLRCSPMKGHSHVYWYRQLPEEGLKFMVYLQKENIIDESGMPKERFSAEFPKEGPSILRIQQVVRGDSAAYFCASSETGYEQYFGPGTRLTVT.